This is a list of T cell receptor beta chains from one sample in a study of neurological immune-mediated disorders. MiXCR, applied by TCRdb to the 5' RACE reads, yields one record per CDR3 protein. The sample includes about 46,000 distinct CDR3 sequences, under 2% of them seen just once. The material sequenced was PBMCs. The receptors come from a woman between 40 and 50 years old with multiple sclerosis. The CDR3 runs from the conserved cysteine through the conserved F or W. The D gene is left open where the match is weak. Not every row has a clone size; where given, it reads once, few, many or a size class.

TRBJ2-7,-,many,TRBV5-1,CASSAYGSSYEQYF,TGCGCCAGCAGCGCATACGGGAGCTCCTACGAGCAGTACTTC
TRBJ1-1,-,many,TRBV7-9,CASEGVFPEAFF,TGTGCCAGCGAAGGGGTGTTTCCTGAAGCTTTCTTT
TRBJ1-6,TRBD1,many,TRBV5-1,CASSSGQGRGSPLHF,TGCGCCAGCAGCTCCGGACAGGGGAGAGGATCACCCCTCCACTTT
TRBJ2-5,-,many,TRBV21-1,CASSKGAGKETQYF,TGTGCCAGCAGCAAAGGAGCGGGTAAAGAGACCCAGTACTTC
TRBJ1-2,-,many,TRBV15,CATSRDGWGYTF,TGTGCCACCAGCAGAGATGGCTGGGGCTACACCTTC
TRBJ1-1,-,many,TRBV18,CASSPRVGGNTEAFF,TGTGCCAGCTCACCCAGGGTCGGGGGGAACACTGAAGCTTTCTTT
TRBJ2-1,TRBD1,many,TRBV29-1,CSLWTGGADEQFF,TGCAGCCTCTGGACAGGGGGCGCCGATGAGCAGTTCTTC
TRBJ2-3,TRBD1,many,TRBV10-3,CAIRQRGQGNGTDTQYF,TGTGCCATCAGGCAAAGAGGACAGGGCAATGGGACAGATACGCAGTATTTT
TRBJ2-2,TRBD2,many,TRBV5-5,CASSFGLAGYTGELFF,TGTGCCAGCAGCTTTGGACTAGCGGGCTACACCGGGGAGCTGTTTTTT
TRBJ2-2,-,many,TRBV6-6,CATLARGGNTGELFF,TGTGCCACCCTGGCCCGAGGAGGTAACACCGGGGAGCTGTTTTTT
TRBJ2-1,-,many,TRBV20-1,CSARAPARSNEQFF,TGCAGTGCTAGAGCCCCGGCTCGGTCCAATGAGCAGTTCTTC
TRBJ1-2,-,many,TRBV10-3,CAITVAPNYGYTF,TGTGCCATCACCGTAGCCCCTAACTATGGCTACACCTTC
TRBJ2-1,TRBD2,many,TRBV24-1,CATSDPSGGAYNEQFF,TGTGCCACCAGTGACCCTAGCGGGGGGGCCTACAATGAGCAGTTCTTC
TRBJ2-7,TRBD2,many,TRBV20-1,CSAVRTSGAGEQYF,TGCAGTGCTGTTCGGACTAGCGGGGCGGGCGAGCAGTACTTC
TRBJ1-2,-,many,TRBV20-1,CSAIPSGRARGYTF,TGCAGTGCTATTCCCTCCGGCAGGGCTCGTGGCTACACCTTC
TRBJ2-3,-,-,TRBV20-1,CSARVEGGTVTDTQYF,TGCAGTGCTAGAGTTGAGGGGGGGACCGTCACAGATACGCAGTATTTT
TRBJ1-2,-,many,TRBV5-1,CASSLEPGRYGYTF,TGCGCCAGCAGCTTGGAGCCGGGGAGGTATGGCTACACCTTC
TRBJ1-1,TRBD1,many,TRBV30,CAWSIFQGAAFF,TGTGCCTGGAGTATCTTCCAGGGGGCGGCTTTCTTT
TRBJ2-7,TRBD1,many,TRBV5-1,CASSRRFGDRTYEQYF,TGCGCCAGCAGCCGGAGGTTTGGGGACAGAACCTACGAGCAGTACTTC
TRBJ1-6,TRBD1,many,TRBV5-1,CASSLGTGSYNSPLHF,TGCGCCAGCAGCTTGGGGACAGGGTCCTATAATTCACCCCTCCACTTT
TRBJ2-5,TRBD2,many,TRBV20-1,CSAGSGGAGETQYF,TGCAGTGCTGGTAGCGGGGGGGCCGGAGAGACCCAGTACTTC
TRBJ1-1,-,many,TRBV18,CASSRQSASTEAFF,TGTGCCAGCTCGCGACAGAGCGCGAGCACTGAAGCTTTCTTT
TRBJ2-7,TRBD2,many,TRBV20-1,CSARDGSGGSHEQYF,TGCAGTGCTAGAGATGGCAGCGGGGGGTCGCACGAGCAGTACTTC
TRBJ2-1,-,many,TRBV20-1,CSARGTNWNEQFF,TGCAGTGCCCGGGGCACCAATTGGAATGAGCAGTTCTTC
TRBJ1-6,-,many,TRBV11-2,CASSHRVNPYNSPLHF,TGTGCCAGCAGCCACCGGGTGAACCCATATAATTCACCCCTCCACTTT
TRBJ2-3,TRBD2,many,TRBV3-1,CASSQILADTQYF,TGTGCCAGCAGCCAAATACTAGCGGATACGCAGTATTTT
TRBJ2-7,-,many,TRBV6-2/TRBV6-3,CASSYSRAVSYEQYF,TGTGCCAGCAGTTACTCACGGGCAGTTTCATACGAGCAGTACTTC
TRBJ2-1,-,many,TRBV12-3/TRBV12-4,CASSYGRGVQFF,TGTGCCAGCAGTTATGGGCGAGGTGTGCAGTTCTTC
TRBJ2-3,-,medium-sized,TRBV5-1,CASSSGQRTDTQYF,TGCGCCAGCAGCTCCGGACAGCGCACAGATACGCAGTATTTT
TRBJ2-2,-,many,TRBV5-1,CASSVGPANTGELFF,TGCGCCAGCAGCGTCGGACCGGCGAACACCGGGGAGCTGTTTTTT
TRBJ2-7,TRBD2,many,TRBV12-3/TRBV12-4,CASKTSGEYEQYF,TGTGCCAGCAAAACTAGCGGGGAATACGAGCAGTACTTC
TRBJ2-1,-,many,TRBV20-1,CSEALGHEQFF,TGCAGTGAGGCGCTGGGCCATGAGCAGTTCTTC
TRBJ1-1,-,many,TRBV12-3/TRBV12-4,CASSFAMNTEAFF,TGTGCCAGCAGTTTTGCCATGAACACTGAAGCTTTCTTT
TRBJ2-3,-,many,TRBV9,CASSVVGSGGTDTQYF,TGTGCCAGCAGCGTAGTGGGTAGCGGAGGCACAGATACGCAGTATTTT